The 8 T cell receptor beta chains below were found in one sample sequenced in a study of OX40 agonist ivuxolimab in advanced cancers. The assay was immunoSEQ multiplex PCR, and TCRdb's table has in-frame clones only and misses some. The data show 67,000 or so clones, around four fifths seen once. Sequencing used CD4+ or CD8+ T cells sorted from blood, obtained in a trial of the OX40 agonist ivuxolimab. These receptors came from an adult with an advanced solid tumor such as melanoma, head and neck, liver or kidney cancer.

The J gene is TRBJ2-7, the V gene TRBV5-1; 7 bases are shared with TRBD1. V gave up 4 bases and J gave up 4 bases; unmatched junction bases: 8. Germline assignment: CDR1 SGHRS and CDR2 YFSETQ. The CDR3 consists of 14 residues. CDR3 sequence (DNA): TGCGCCAGCAGCAGGGGACAGTTTCTTTACGAGCAGTACTTC. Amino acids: CASSRGQFLYEQYF.

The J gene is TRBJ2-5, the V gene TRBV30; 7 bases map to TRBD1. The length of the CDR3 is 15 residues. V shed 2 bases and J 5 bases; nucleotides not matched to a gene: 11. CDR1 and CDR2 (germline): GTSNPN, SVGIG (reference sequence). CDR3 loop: CAWSPSLGGWETQYF. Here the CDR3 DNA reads TGTGCCTGGAGTCCGTCTCTAGGGGGCTGGGAGACCCAGTACTTC.

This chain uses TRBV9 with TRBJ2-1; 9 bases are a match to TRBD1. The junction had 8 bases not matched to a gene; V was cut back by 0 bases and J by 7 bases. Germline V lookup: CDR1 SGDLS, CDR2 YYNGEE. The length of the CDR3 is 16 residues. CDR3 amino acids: CASSVAGTGSPNEQFF. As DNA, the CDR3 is TGTGCCAGCAGCGTAGCGGGGACAGGGTCCCCAAATGAGCAGTTCTTC.

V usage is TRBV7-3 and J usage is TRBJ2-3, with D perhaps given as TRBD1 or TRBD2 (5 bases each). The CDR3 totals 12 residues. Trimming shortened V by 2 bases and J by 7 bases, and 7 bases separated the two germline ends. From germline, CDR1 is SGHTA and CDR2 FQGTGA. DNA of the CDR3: TGTGCCAGCAGCTTAGGGGGAAATACGCAGTATTTT. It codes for CASSLGGNTQYF.

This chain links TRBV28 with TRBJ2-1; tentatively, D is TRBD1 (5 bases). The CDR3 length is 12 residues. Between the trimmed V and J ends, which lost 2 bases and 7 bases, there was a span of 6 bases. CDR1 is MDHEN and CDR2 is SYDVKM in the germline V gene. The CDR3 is CASSLPGNEQFF. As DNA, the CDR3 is TGTGCCAGCAGTTTACCAGGGAATGAGCAGTTCTTC.

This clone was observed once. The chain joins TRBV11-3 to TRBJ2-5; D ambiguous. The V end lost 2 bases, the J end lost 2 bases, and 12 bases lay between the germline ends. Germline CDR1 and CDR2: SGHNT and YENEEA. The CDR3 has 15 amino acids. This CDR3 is CASSLPWTEQETQYF. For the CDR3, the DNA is TGTGCCAGCAGCTTACCATGGACCGAGCAAGAGACCCAGTACTTC.

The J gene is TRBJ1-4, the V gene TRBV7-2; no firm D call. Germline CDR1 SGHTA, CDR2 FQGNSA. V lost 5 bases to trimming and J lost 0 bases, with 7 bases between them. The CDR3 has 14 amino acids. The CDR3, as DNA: TGTGCCAGCAGCCCCTCGGCAACTAATGAAAAACTGTTTTTT. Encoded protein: CASSPSATNEKLFF.

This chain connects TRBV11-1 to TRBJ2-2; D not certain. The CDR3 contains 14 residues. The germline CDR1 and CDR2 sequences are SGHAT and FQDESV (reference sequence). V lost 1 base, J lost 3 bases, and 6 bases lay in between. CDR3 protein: CASSLEQHTGELFF. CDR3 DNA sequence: TGTGCCAGCAGCTTAGAACAACACACCGGGGAGCTGTTTTTT. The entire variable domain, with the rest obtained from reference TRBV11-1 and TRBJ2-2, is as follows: EAEVAQSPRYKITEKSQAVAFWCDPISGHATLYWYRQILGQGPELLVQFQDESVVDDSQLPKDRFSAERLKGVDSTLKIQPAELGDSAMYLCASSLEQHTGELFFGEGSRLTVL.